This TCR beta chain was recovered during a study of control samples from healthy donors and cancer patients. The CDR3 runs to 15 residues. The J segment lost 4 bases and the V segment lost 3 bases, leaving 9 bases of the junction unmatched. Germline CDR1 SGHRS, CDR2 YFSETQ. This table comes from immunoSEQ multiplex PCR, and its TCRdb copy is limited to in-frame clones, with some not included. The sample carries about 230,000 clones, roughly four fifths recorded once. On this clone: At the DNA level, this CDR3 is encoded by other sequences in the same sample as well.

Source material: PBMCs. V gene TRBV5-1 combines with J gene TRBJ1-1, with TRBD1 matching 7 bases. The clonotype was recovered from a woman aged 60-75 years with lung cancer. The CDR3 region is CASSWETGVGTEAFF. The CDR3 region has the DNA TGCGCCAGCAGCTGGGAAACAGGGGTCGGCACTGAAGCTTTCTTT. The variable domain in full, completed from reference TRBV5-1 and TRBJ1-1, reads KAGVTQTPRYLIKTRGQQVTLSCSPISGHRSVSWYQQTPGQGLQFLFEYFSETQRNKGNFPGRFSGRQFSNSRSEMNVSTLELGDSALYLCASSWETGVGTEAFFGQGTRLTVV.